What follows describes a single T cell receptor (beta chain). CDR1 is MDHEN and CDR2 is SYDVKM in the germline V gene. CDR3 length: 15 residues. V lost 4 bases and J 5 bases, leaving 14 bases between the germline ends. The data are from a study of cytomegalovirus exposure and HLA in healthy donors. The study ran its PCR with 60 Vbeta and 13 Jbeta primers. Libraries were prepared by immunoSEQ multiplex PCR; TCRdb keeps only in-frame clonotypes and omits some of them. Of under 130,000 clones in the sample, less than 80% were seen once. This sequence was found in a woman between 40 and 55 years old in good health and CMV-seronegative. The rearrangement joins TRBV28 to TRBJ1-4; D unclear. The sequenced material came from PBMCs. The chain's CDR3 is CASSSPAALNEKLFF. CDR3 nucleotides: TGTGCCAGCAGTTCCCCAGCAGCGCTGAATGAAAAACTGTTTTTT.